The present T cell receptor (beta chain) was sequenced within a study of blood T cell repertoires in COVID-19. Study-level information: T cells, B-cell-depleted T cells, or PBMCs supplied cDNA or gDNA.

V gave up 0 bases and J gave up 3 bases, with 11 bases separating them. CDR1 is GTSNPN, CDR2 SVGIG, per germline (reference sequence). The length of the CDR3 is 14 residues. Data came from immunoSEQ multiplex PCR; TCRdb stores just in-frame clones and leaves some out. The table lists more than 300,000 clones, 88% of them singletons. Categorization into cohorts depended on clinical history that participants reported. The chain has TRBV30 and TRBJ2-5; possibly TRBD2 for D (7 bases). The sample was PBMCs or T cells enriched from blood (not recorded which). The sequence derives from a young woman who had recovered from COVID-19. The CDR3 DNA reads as TGTGCCTGGAGTGTAGGGGGGGGAAAAGAGACCCAGTACTTC. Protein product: CAWSVGGGKETQYF.